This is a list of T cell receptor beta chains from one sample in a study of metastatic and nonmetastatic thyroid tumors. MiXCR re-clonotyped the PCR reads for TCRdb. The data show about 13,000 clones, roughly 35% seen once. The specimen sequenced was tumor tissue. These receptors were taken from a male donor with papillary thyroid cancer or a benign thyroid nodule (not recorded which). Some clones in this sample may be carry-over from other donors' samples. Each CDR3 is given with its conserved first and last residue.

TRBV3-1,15,CASSQTRGSVTEQFF
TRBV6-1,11,CASGSGETQYF
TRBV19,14,CASSIGQGGYEQYF
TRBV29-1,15,CSVARAQYFGNTIYF
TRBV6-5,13,CASSYEGSGVAFF
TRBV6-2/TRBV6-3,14,CASTPRFQLYEQYF
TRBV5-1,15,CASSLVGAASYEQYF
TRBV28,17,CASSLRVTGASNQPQHF
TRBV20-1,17,CSARDDFGASLYNEQFF
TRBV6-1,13,CASSVTRGETQYF
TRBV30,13,CAWRAGQGGGYTF
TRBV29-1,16,CSVIGTSGMSSYDQYF
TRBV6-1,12,CASRRTGGEAFF
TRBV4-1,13,CASSQGRANVLTF
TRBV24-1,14,CATSEGRASKPQYF
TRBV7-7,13,CASSPSKLDEQFF
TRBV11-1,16,CASSYTGYSGANVLTF
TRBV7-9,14,CASSLTGSGDEQFF
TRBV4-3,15,CASSQDRYGNQPQHF
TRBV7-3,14,CASSSGSLRDGYTF
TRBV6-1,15,CASSEAPGEVSPLHF
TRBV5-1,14,CASSFSPPRNEQFF
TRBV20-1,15,CSARDFLAETYEQYF
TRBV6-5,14,CASSSLTGKYGYTF
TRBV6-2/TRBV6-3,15,CASSMTGMGNQPQHF
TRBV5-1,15,CASSSRDRGVDTQYF
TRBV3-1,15,CASIGAGGAPNEQFF
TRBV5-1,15,CASRPGTSNGREQYF
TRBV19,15,CASSNGGGGAYGYTF
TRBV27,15,CASRQTGLVLYEQYF
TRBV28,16,CASRTSLGLVADEQYF
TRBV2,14,CASSEPRSSYEQYF
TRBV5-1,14,CASSLDGLRNTIYF